The 21 T cell receptor beta chains listed next were all sequenced from one sample in a study of blood T cell repertoires in COVID-19. Assay: immunoSEQ multiplex PCR; the TCRdb copy retains only in-frame clones and omits some. This sample has some 390,000 clones, with 89% found just once. The source material was peripheral blood. These receptors all come from a middle-aged woman with COVID-19, enrolled during active disease.

The rearrangement joins TRBV7-9 to TRBJ1-5, with 8 bases identical to TRBD1. The CDR3 is 16 amino acids. Germline V CDR1 and CDR2: SEHNR, FQNEAQ (reference sequence). The V gene end was trimmed by 2 bases and the J gene end by 5 bases; junction bases not matched to a gene: 8. CDR3 sequence (DNA): TGTGCCAGCAGCTTAAATGCCAGGGGGCCTTATCAGCCCCAGCATTTT. Protein product: CASSLNARGPYQPQHF.

The chain recombines TRBV7-9 with TRBJ2-7; 11 bases match TRBD1. Germline lookup yields CDR1 SEHNR and CDR2 FQNEAQ (reference sequence). The CDR3 is 14 amino acids. V was clipped by 4 bases and J by 5 bases; unmatched bases: 4. The CDR3 protein is CASSSRTGGNEQYF. As DNA, the CDR3 is TGTGCCAGCAGCTCACGGACAGGGGGCAACGAGCAGTACTTC.

About this clone: The same CDR3 is also encoded by other DNA sequences in this sample. The chain links TRBV5-1 to TRBJ2-5, with D possibly being TRBD1 (5 bases). Looked up from germline, CDR1 is SGHRS and CDR2 is YFSETQ. Deletions cut 2 bases from V and 5 bases from J, with 7 bases between. The CDR3 spans 12 residues. The CDR3 spells CASSLRGETQYF. In DNA, the CDR3 is TGCGCCAGCAGCTTAAGGGGCGAGACCCAGTACTTC.

The chain links TRBV27 to TRBJ2-7; 11 nucleotides match TRBD2. Germline lookup yields CDR1 MNHEY and CDR2 SMNVEV (reference sequence). V lost 4 bases and J lost 2; bases outside the gene matches: 7. The CDR3 is 16 amino acids. DNA of the CDR3: TGTGCCAGCAGTTCTATAAGACTAGCGGGGACCTACGAGCAGTACTTC. It encodes CASSSIRLAGTYEQYF.

This clone appeared once. The chain combines TRBV7-2 with TRBJ2-2; a possible D gene is TRBD1 (6 bases). CDR3 size: 14 residues. The germline V gene has CDR1 SGHTA and CDR2 FQGNSA. V dropped 4 bases and J dropped 6 bases, with 12 bases sitting between them. Here the CDR3 reads CASSYRVRAGELFF. The DNA of the CDR3 is TGTGCCAGCAGCTACAGGGTCCGGGCCGGGGAGCTGTTTTTT.

V and J are TRBV18 and TRBJ2-1; tentatively, D is TRBD2 (6 bases). This CDR3 has 15 residues. Germline V gene sequence: CDR1 KGHSH, CDR2 LQKENI. Trimming removed 0 bases from V and 3 bases from J, with 9 bases in between. CDR3: CASSPPDGGYNEQFF. In nucleotides, the CDR3 is TGTGCCAGCTCACCACCGGACGGGGGCTACAATGAGCAGTTCTTC.

The chain carries TRBV19 and TRBJ1-1, with 7 bases matching TRBD1. J was trimmed by 4 bases and V by 4 bases; bases with no gene match: 12. Looked up from germline, CDR1 is LNHDA and CDR2 is SQIVND (reference sequence). The CDR3 runs to 16 residues. The CDR3 region has the DNA TGTGCCAGTAGTACCCTACAAATGACAGGGCCCACTGAAGCTTTCTTT. Protein sequence: CASSTLQMTGPTEAFF. The full variable domain, completed using reference TRBV19 and TRBJ1-1, is DGGITQSPKYLFRKEGQNVTLSCEQNLNHDAMYWYRQDPGQGLRLIYYSQIVNDFQKGDIAEGYSVSREKKESFPLTVTSAQKNPTAFYLCASSTLQMTGPTEAFFGQGTRLTVV.

The chain's CDR3 is CASSIDIGVSSGYTF. The CDR3 DNA follows: TGTGCCAGTAGTATAGATATCGGGGTCTCCTCTGGCTACACCTTC. The chain has TRBV19 and TRBJ1-2; D gene ambiguous. The V and J ends lost 0 bases and 7 bases respectively, with 15 bases between them. The CDR3 has 15 residues. Germline V lookup: CDR1 LNHDA, CDR2 SQIVND (reference sequence).

The chain combines TRBV28 with TRBJ1-5; tentatively, D is TRBD1 (5 bases). Germline values: CDR1 MDHEN, CDR2 SYDVKM. The CDR3 length is 16 residues. The germline V and J ends were trimmed by 6 bases and 6 bases, with 21 bases remaining between them. The CDR3 protein is CASRLTSGPGGQPQHF. The CDR3 coding sequence is TGTGCCAGCAGGTTGACCTCAGGCCCCGGGGGTCAGCCCCAGCATTTT.

J is TRBJ1-6 and V is TRBV19; D remains unclear. Germline V gene data show CDR1 as LNHDA and CDR2 as SQIVND (reference sequence). The CDR3 covers 14 residues. V was trimmed by 1 base and J by 9 bases, leaving 10 bases between them. CDR3 bases: TGTGCCAGTAGTATAGTGGGCGTGAGTTCACCCCTCCACTTT. Translated: CASSIVGVSSPLHF.

This sequence joins TRBV30 and TRBJ2-3; TRBD2 matches at 7 bases. This CDR3 contains 14 residues. V lost 5 bases and J lost 4; bases outside the gene matches: 9. The germline CDR1 and CDR2 sequences are GTSNPN and SVGIG (reference sequence). This CDR3 reads CAWGSGLGADTQYF. In DNA, the CDR3 is TGTGCCTGGGGGAGTGGACTAGGTGCAGATACGCAGTATTTT.

The rearrangement joins TRBV19 to TRBJ1-1; D possibly corresponds to TRBD1 (5 bases). This CDR3 contains 15 residues. The ends were cut back, 3 bases at V and 7 bases at J, with 18 bases in the middle. From germline, CDR1 is LNHDA and CDR2 SQIVND (reference sequence). The CDR3 here is CASSITGQLRGEAFF. In nucleotides, the CDR3 is TGTGCCAGTAGTATTACCGGCCAGCTAAGGGGTGAAGCTTTCTTT.

The rearrangement links TRBV19 to TRBJ2-4, with TRBD1 matching over 9 bases. The CDR3 sequence is 15 residues long. CDR1 LNHDA and CDR2 SQIVND come from the germline V gene (reference sequence). J gave up 6 bases and V 4 bases, and 7 bases lay outside the gene matches. This chain's CDR3 is CASSTAGQGRNIQYF. In nucleotides, the CDR3 is TGTGCCAGTAGTACAGCCGGACAGGGGAGAAACATTCAGTACTTC.

The chain is built from TRBV2 and TRBJ2-7; D ambiguous. Germline CDR1 SNHLY, CDR2 FYNNEI. V lost 6 bases to trimming and J lost 0 bases, with 12 bases between them. The CDR3 consists of 14 residues. CDR3 protein: CASRETNYSYEQYF. As DNA, the CDR3 is TGTGCCAGCAGGGAGACCAATTACTCCTACGAGCAGTACTTC.

The chain has TRBV18 and TRBJ1-2, with 7 bases aligning to TRBD1. This CDR3 contains 15 residues. Germline trimming cut 3 bases from V and 8 bases from J; bases unmatched to any gene: 12. The V gene's germline CDR1 is KGHSH and CDR2 LQKENI. The CDR3 is CASSPVRDSTRGYTF. CDR3 in DNA: TGTGCCAGCTCACCCGTGAGGGACAGTACGAGAGGCTACACCTTC.

The chain is built from TRBV7-3 and TRBJ2-1; 9 bases are shared with TRBD1. V was pared by 5 bases and J by 7 bases, with 12 bases of the junction left unmatched. Germline values: CDR1 SGHTA, CDR2 FQGTGA. The CDR3 is made up of 16 amino acids. CDR3 in DNA: TGTGCCAGCAGCCTGACAGGGGGAAGTATGTATAATGAGCAGTTCTTC. Translating it yields CASSLTGGSMYNEQFF. The complete variable domain, with remaining parts taken from reference TRBV7-3 and TRBJ2-1, reads GAGVSQTPSNKVTEKGKYVELRCDPISGHTALYWYRQSLGQGPEFLIYFQGTGAADDSGLPNDRFFAVRPEGSVSTLKIQRTERGDSAVYLCASSLTGGSMYNEQFFGPGTRLTVL.

This clone was detected only a few times. The gene calls are TRBV7-3 and TRBJ1-6; weak D call: TRBD1 (5 bases). V was pared by 1 base and J by 7 bases, with 11 bases between. The CDR3 loop spans 15 amino acids. Germline-derived CDR1 and CDR2 are SGHTA and FQGTGA. The CDR3 coding sequence is TGTGCCAGCAGCTTAAATACAGGACCCAATTCACCCCTCCACTTT. Translation gives CASSLNTGPNSPLHF.

V usage is TRBV7-8 and J usage is TRBJ2-5, with 11 bases identical to TRBD2. CDR1 is SGHVS and CDR2 is FQNEAQ in the germline V gene. V was clipped by 5 bases and J by 3 bases; unmatched bases: 11. The CDR3 has 17 residues. CDR3 DNA sequence: TGTGCCAGCAGCCCCAAGCCTCAACTAGCGGGAGAAGAGACCCAGTACTTC. Its translation is CASSPKPQLAGEETQYF.

The rearrangement links TRBV5-4 to TRBJ1-6; a possible D gene is TRBD1 (6 bases). Germline CDR1 and CDR2: SGHNT and YYREEE (reference sequence). V was clipped by 3 bases and J by 7 bases, with 8 bases between them. CDR3 length: 13 residues. The chain's CDR3 is CASSYTGNSPLHF. The CDR3 DNA reads as TGTGCCAGCAGCTACACAGGGAATTCACCCCTCCACTTT.

This clone was counted once. V gene TRBV15 combines with J gene TRBJ1-4; tentatively, D is TRBD1 (5 bases). CDR3 size: 14 residues. Trimming left V 3 bases short and J 8 bases short, with 13 bases between. From germline, CDR1 is LNHNV and CDR2 YYDKDF (reference sequence). For the CDR3, the DNA is TGTGCCACCAGCAGTCCCAGGGTAGACGAAAAACTGTTTTTT. This gives the protein CATSSPRVDEKLFF.

A remark on this clone: The junction departs from germline at one end; a sequencing error may be responsible. V is TRBV7-9 and J is TRBJ1-2; TRBD1 agrees at 7 bases. The germline CDR1 and CDR2 sequences are SEHNR and FQNEAQ (reference sequence). The CDR3 runs to 12 residues. The CDR3 is CASSRGQDGDTF. The CDR3, as DNA: TGTGCCAGCAGCCGCGGACAGGATGGCGACACCTTC. The full variable domain, with the rest looked up from reference TRBV7-9 and TRBJ1-2, is DTGVSQNPRHKITKRGQNVTFRCDPISEHNRLYWYRQTLGQGPEFLTYFQNEAQLEKSRLLSDRFSAERPKGSFSTLEIQRTEQGDSAMYLCASSRGQDGDTFGSGTRLTVV.